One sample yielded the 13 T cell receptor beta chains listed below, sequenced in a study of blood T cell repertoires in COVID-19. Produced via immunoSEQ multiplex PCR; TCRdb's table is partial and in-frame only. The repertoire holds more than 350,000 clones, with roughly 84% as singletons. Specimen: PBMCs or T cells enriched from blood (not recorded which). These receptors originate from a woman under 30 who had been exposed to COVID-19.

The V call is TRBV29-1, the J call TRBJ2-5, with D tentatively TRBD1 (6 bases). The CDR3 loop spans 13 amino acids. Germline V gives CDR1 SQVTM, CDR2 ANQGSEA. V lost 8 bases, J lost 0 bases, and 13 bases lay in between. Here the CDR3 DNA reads TGCAGCACCCAAGAGGGGGACCAAGAGACCCAGTACTTC. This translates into CSTQEGDQETQYF.

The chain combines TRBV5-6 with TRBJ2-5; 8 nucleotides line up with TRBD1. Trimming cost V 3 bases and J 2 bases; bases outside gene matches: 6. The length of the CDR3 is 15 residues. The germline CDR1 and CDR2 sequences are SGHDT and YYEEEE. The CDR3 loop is CASSWGQDAQETQYF. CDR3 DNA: TGTGCCAGCAGCTGGGGACAGGACGCTCAAGAGACCCAGTACTTC.

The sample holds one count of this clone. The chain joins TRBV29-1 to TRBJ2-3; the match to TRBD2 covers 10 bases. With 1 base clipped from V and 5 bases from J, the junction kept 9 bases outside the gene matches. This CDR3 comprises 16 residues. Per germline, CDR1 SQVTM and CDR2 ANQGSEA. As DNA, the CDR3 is TGCAGCGTTGAAGCCCTGACTAGCGGGCTTGGAGATACGCAGTATTTT. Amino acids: CSVEALTSGLGDTQYF.

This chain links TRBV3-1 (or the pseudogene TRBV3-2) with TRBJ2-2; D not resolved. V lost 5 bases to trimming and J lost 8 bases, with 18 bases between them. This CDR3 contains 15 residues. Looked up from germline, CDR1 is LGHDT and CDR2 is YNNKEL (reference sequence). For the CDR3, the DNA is TGTGCCAGCAGCTTCCGGGTCTCGATCGGTGGGGAGCTGTTTTTT. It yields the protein CASSFRVSIGGELFF.

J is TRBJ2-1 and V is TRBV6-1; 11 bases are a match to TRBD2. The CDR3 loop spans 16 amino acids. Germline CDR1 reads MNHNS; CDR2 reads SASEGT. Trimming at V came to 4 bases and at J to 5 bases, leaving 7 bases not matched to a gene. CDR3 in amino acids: CASSASLAGVDNEQFF. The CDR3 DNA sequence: TGTGCCAGCAGTGCCTCACTAGCGGGAGTAGACAATGAGCAGTTCTTC.

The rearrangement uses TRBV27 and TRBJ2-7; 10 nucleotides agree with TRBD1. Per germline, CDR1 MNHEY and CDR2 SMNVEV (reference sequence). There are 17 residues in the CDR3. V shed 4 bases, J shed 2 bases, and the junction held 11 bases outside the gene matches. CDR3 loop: CASSSTFGTGVPYEQYF. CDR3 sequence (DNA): TGTGCCAGCAGTTCCACCTTCGGGACAGGGGTTCCCTACGAGCAGTACTTC.

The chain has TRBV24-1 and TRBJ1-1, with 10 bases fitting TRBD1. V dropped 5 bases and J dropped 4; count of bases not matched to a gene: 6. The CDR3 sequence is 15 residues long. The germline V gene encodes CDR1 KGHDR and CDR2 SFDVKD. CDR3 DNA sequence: TGTGCCACCAGTGGCGACAGGGGGCTGGGCACTGAAGCTTTCTTT. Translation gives CATSGDRGLGTEAFF.

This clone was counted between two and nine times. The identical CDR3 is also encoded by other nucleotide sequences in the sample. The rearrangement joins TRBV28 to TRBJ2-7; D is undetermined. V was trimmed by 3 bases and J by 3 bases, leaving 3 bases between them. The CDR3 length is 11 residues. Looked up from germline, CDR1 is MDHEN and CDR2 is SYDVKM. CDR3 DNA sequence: TGTGCCAGCAGTTTGCGCTACGAGCAGTACTTC. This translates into CASSLRYEQYF.

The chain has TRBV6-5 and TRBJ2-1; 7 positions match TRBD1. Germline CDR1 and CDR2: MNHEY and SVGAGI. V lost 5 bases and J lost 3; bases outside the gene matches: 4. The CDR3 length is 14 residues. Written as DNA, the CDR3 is TGTGCCAGCAGTCCCGGGACAGTCTACAATGAGCAGTTCTTC. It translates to CASSPGTVYNEQFF.

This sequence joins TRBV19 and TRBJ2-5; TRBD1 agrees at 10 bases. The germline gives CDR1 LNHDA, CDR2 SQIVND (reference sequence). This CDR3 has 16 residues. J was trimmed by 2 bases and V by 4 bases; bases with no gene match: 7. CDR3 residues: CASSRQGARVQETQYF. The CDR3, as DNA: TGTGCCAGTAGTAGACAGGGGGCGCGGGTACAAGAGACCCAGTACTTC.

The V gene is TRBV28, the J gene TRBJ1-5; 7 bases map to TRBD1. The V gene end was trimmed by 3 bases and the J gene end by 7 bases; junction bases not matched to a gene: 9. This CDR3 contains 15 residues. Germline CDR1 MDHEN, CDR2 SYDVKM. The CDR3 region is CASSFSTGLEQPQHF. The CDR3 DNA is TGTGCCAGCAGTTTTTCGACAGGGTTAGAACAGCCCCAGCATTTT. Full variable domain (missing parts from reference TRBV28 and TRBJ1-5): DVKVTQSSRYLVKRTGEKVFLECVQDMDHENMFWYRQDPGLGLRLIYFSYDVKMKEKGDIPEGYSVSREKKERFSLILESASTNQTSMYLCASSFSTGLEQPQHFGDGTRLSIL.

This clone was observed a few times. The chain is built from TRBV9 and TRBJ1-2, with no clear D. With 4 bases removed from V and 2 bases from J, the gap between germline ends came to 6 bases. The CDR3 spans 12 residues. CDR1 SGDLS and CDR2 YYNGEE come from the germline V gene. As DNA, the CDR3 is TGTGCCAGCAGCTCGGGGAACTATGGCTACACCTTC. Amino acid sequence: CASSSGNYGYTF.

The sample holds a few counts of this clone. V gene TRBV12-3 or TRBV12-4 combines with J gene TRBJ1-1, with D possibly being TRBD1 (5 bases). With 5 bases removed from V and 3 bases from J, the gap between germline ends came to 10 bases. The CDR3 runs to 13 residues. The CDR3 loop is CASSRRGDTEAFF. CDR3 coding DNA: TGTGCCAGCAGTCGAAGGGGTGACACTGAAGCTTTCTTT.